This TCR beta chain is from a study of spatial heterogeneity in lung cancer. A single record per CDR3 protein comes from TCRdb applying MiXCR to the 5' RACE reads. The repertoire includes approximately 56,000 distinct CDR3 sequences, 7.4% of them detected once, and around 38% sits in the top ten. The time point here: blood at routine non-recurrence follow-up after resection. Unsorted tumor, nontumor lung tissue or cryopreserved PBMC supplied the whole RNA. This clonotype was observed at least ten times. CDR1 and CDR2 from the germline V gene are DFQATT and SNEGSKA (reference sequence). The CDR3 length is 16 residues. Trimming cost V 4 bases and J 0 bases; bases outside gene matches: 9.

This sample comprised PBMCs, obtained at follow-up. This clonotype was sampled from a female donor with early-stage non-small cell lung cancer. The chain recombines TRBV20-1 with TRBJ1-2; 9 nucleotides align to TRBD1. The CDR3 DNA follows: TGCAGTGCTAAAAGGACAGGGGACTTAGCTAACTATGGCTACACCTTC. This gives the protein CSAKRTGDLANYGYTF.